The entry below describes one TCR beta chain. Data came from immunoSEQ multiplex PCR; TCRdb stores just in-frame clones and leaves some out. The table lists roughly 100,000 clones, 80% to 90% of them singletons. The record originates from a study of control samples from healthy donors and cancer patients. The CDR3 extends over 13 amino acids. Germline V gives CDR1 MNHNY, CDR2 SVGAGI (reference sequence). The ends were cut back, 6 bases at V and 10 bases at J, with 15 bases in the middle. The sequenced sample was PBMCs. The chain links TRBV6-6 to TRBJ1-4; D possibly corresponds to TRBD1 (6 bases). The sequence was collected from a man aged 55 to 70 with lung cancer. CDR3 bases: TGTGCCAGCAGCCCTCCCGGGACAACAAAACTGTTTTTT. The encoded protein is CASSPPGTTKLFF.